These 2 T cell receptor beta chains came from one sample sequenced in a study of T cell repertoires in ileal Crohn's disease (dated 2019 in TCRdb). Preparation of the library involved the immunoSEQ multiplex PCR assay. Drawn from immuneACCESS, this table holds only the in-frame rearrangements with V and J called that TCRdb kept. Clones are partly lost; checked studies trace under half to an unresolved V gene and leave the rest unexplained. Recorded for this sample are roughly 13,000 clones; around nine tenths of them occurred a single time. The ten largest make up roughly 3.7% of the sample. Sequencing was done on a sample of ileal tissue. These receptors were collected from an adult with Crohn's disease.

As for this clone: The junction does not match germline at one end; this may be a read error. The chain links TRBV7-6 to TRBJ1-1, with a possible D match to TRBD1 (5 bases). The germline gives CDR1 SGHVS, CDR2 FNYEAQ. This CDR3 comprises 13 residues. CDR3 sequence (DNA): TGTGCCAGCAGCTCCTGGACAAACAGTGAAGCTTTCTTT. This sequence encodes CASSSWTNSEAFF.

CDR3 protein: CASSQTGYEQYF. For the CDR3, the DNA is TGTGCCAGCAGCCAGACAGGGTACGAGCAGTACTTC. The rearrangement links TRBV14 to TRBJ2-7; 7 bases agree with TRBD1. Germline V gene data show CDR1 as SGHDN and CDR2 as FVKESK. The CDR3 loop spans 12 amino acids. The junction had 0 bases not matched to a gene; V was cut back by 3 bases and J by 4 bases. Full variable domain (rest looked up from reference TRBV14 and TRBJ2-7): EAGVTQFPSHSVIEKGQTVTLRCDPISGHDNLYWYRRVMGKEIKFLLHFVKESKQDESGMPNNRFLAERTGGTYSTLKVQPAELEDSGVYFCASSQTGYEQYFGPGTRLTVT.